Sequencing of this TCR beta chain was carried out in a study of T cell responses to AZD1222 COVID-19 vaccine. The germline gives CDR1 SGHNT, CDR2 YENEEA. This CDR3 region has 16 residues. V lost 5 bases and J lost 5; bases outside the gene matches: 9. The method was immunoSEQ multiplex PCR; TCRdb's version includes in-frame clones alone and lacks a portion of them. The table includes about 120,000 clones, about 92% detected once. The source is an adult in good health. The material was peripheral blood, obtained on day 0 of AZD1222 vaccination. The chain links TRBV11-3 to TRBJ2-1; 10 bases match TRBD1. The CDR3 here is CASSLGQGRGDNEQFF. The CDR3 region has the DNA TGTGCCAGCAGCCTGGGACAGGGGCGAGGTGACAATGAGCAGTTCTTC.